The present T cell receptor (beta chain) was sequenced within a study of long-term antiretroviral therapy in people with HIV (dated by TCRdb to between 2020 and 2023). Regarding the complete study: Collection of the earliest samples took place about a decade ahead of the 2015 WHO recommendation for immediate ART, at a time when ART was typically delayed until CD4 counts fell. The cohort contributed 150 to 200 cryopreserved PBMC samples from a few dozen adults with confirmed HIV infection, collected serially over a mean of about 6 years (range 1-12). Of the 25 to 30 participants with HIV, 10 to 11 were female. No cross-contamination during QIAcube processing was seen in test extractions of a monoclonal T-cell line run alongside around 34 polyclonal samples. A retrospective serial study tested whether ART initiation and durable HIV suppression were associated with changes in peripheral blood TRB repertoire composition and diversity.

V was cut back by 4 bases and J by 4 bases, leaving a gap of 11 bases between them. The germline V gene encodes CDR1 SQVTM and CDR2 ANQGSEA. The CDR3 numbers 13 residues from cysteine through phenylalanine. The sequence is cut down to CDR3 DNA, 39 bases in frame from base 1. This clone has a handful of counts. Its target antigen remains unknown. Base qualities are not at hand, and no much larger clone is one base apart. General conclusions and limits of the study: A significant increase in TRB diversity was found to be associated with ART initiation, although TRB diversity was observed to remain significantly below that of transplant donor controls even after long-term ART. Unsorted PBMC were profiled instead of sorted CD4+ and CD8+ T cells because pre-ART samples had limited cell numbers. The samples were dated from about 2004 to 2017, and the ART regimens that were used may be less effective than current ART regimens. Compared with controls, HIV repertoires had narrower CDR3 length ranges, and the network structure pointed to an antigen-experienced repertoire that shifted only slightly toward naive after ART. Owing to limited PBMC availability, only the TCR beta chain was sequenced, without alpha chain pairing. No data were available on ART adherence, viral resistance or therapy changes, limiting inferences about post-ART repertoire changes. At every time point, the repertoire was dominated by expanded TRB clones first identified before ART initiation, although this dominance fluctuated and, in many PLHIV, declined after ART.

The immunoSEQ hsTCRB v3.0 assay was used at survey level resolution to sequence the TRB variable region. A depth of roughly 35,000-55,000 T-cell genomes per sample was targeted for TRB sequencing. An Illumina MiSeq with a v3 150-cycle kit was used to sequence the pooled TRB libraries. Under the source paper's analysis protocol: Analysis of repertoires was carried out in R inside a reproducible Nextflow workflow spanning QC, data transformation and analysis. LymphoSeq2, an R package for exploring AIRR-Seq data, was used to implement custom analyses. Several samples yielding fewer than 5000 total TRB sequences were excluded, leaving 188 analyzed HIV repertoires. Among the approximately 180 retained HIV repertoires, 55 to 65 were collected before ART initiation and about 130 were collected after ART initiation. Each repertoire was downsampled to 5000 TRB nucleotide sequences, and summary statistics were averaged across 100 downsampling iterations. TRB sequences were retained for analysis only if CDR3 regions of at least seven amino acids were present. Diversity was assessed using a clonality score derived from Shannon entropy and using the Gini coefficient. In repertoire networks, the top 5000 CDR3 amino acid sequences were linked whenever an edit distance of one separated two sequences. GLIPH2 predicted antigen specificity groups and MHC restriction for TRB CDR3 amino acid sequences. To flag known associations with CMV, EBV, HIV or tissue antigens, CDR3 amino acid sequences were compared against VDJdb and McPAS-TCR. Pre-ART, post-ART and control groups were compared with Wilcoxon signed-rank tests and Holm-Bonferroni correction. Here the immuneACCESS table is served through TCRdb, limited to in-frame sequences with V and J called. Missing clones are a known gap in these copies; in checked studies unresolved V genes cover under half, and the rest lacks a known reason. Clonal size and the V and J genes are those of that table, whereas D and trimming came from the DNA. For this sample the table gives about 31,000 clones, of which around 79% were detected only once. Together, the top ten hold about 3% of the sample.

To be included, a participant needed at least one PBMC sample from before ART initiation plus at least two post-ART samples. Every participant with HIV received treatment in the United States of America. Before DNA extraction, cryopreserved samples of roughly 0.85-11 million PBMC were thawed and then washed. At the time of the earliest PBMC sample, participants with HIV were aged between roughly 20 and 55 years. Per participant, PBMC samples came from 1-4 timepoints prior to ART initiation and 2-8 timepoints following ART initiation, for a median of 7 samples. Serial HIV viral load, CD4+ T-cell count, ART history and demographic data were obtained for every participant. Using a Qiagen kit on a QIAcube, genomic DNA was extracted from unsorted PBMC, with samples processed in batches of 12.

The V and J genes are TRBV29-1 and TRBJ1-5; tentative D gene TRBD1, with 6 bases matching. This TCR was sampled from a young man with HIV. The starting material was unsorted PBMCs, obtained 1.9 years after starting antiretroviral therapy. The nucleotide sequence is given as TGCAGCGTTGTACCGGGGGCTAATCAGCCCCAGCATTTT. It is translated as CSVVPGANQPQHF.